This is a list of T cell receptor beta chains from one sample in a study of blood T cell repertoires in COVID-19. Using immunoSEQ multiplex PCR, the repertoire was profiled, and TCRdb retains in-frame clones only, with some absent. This sample has approximately 140,000 clones, with 84% found just once. The sequenced sample was peripheral blood. The receptors stem from a woman older than 75 with acute or convalescent COVID-19. CDR3s include the opening cysteine and the closing phenylalanine or tryptophan. A D gene is named only where the DNA matches it firmly. Where a row states a size, it is once, few, many or the class of an expanded clone; other rows omit it.

v_call	clone_size	j_call	d_call	cdr3_aa	cdr3_nt
TRBV29-1	-	TRBJ1-5	-	CSVVTGSNQPQHF	TGCAGCGTAGTGACGGGTAGCAATCAGCCCCAGCATTTT
TRBV6-6	-	TRBJ2-7	-	CASSPRGGGEGEQYF	TGTGCCAGCAGTCCTCGGGGAGGGGGTGAAGGCGAGCAGTACTTC
TRBV7-2	-	TRBJ1-3	TRBD1	CASSSRDSTLLRSGNTIYF	TGTGCCAGCAGCAGCCGGGACAGCACCCTTCTTCGCTCTGGAAACACCATATATTTT
TRBV5-6	-	TRBJ1-1	-	CASSHRDTREAFF	TGTGCCAGCAGCCACCGGGACACCCGGGAAGCTTTCTTT
TRBV6-6	-	TRBJ1-5	-	CASSSQISNQPQHF	TGTGCCAGCAGCTCACAGATATCCAATCAGCCCCAGCATTTT
TRBV5-5	-	TRBJ2-5	TRBD1	CASSATGAGETQYF	TGTGCCAGCAGCGCGACAGGGGCTGGAGAGACCCAGTACTTC
TRBV19	-	TRBJ2-3	TRBD1	CASKGTGGGDTQYF	TGTGCCTCAAAAGGGACAGGGGGCGGAGATACGCAGTATTTT
TRBV19	-	TRBJ2-5	-	CASSTPGLKETQYF	TGTGCCAGTAGTACCCCGGGACTGAAAGAGACCCAGTACTTC
TRBV11-3	-	TRBJ2-2	-	CASSNINTGELFF	TGTGCCAGCAGTAACATAAACACCGGGGAGCTGTTTTTT
TRBV6-5	-	TRBJ1-1	-	CASSYSLGAGGTEAFF	TGTGCCAGCAGTTACTCGTTAGGGGCCGGGGGTACTGAAGCTTTCTTT
TRBV27	-	TRBJ1-6	-	CASRLGRGPSNSPLHF	TGTGCCAGCCGTCTGGGAAGGGGTCCGTCGAATTCACCCCTCCACTTT
TRBV7-2	-	TRBJ1-3	-	CASSTPDRSGNTIYF	TGTGCCAGCAGCACCCCCGACAGATCTGGAAACACCATATATTTT
TRBV11-3	-	TRBJ2-2	-	CASSRTTSNTGELFF	TGTGCCAGCAGTCGTACTACTTCGAACACCGGGGAGCTGTTTTTT
TRBV7-9	-	TRBJ1-4	TRBD1	CASEGAQGEKLFF	TGTGCCAGCGAGGGGGCGCAAGGGGAAAAACTGTTTTTT
TRBV4-3	-	TRBJ2-6	-	CASSQGAGSGANVLTF	TGCGCCAGCAGCCAAGGCGCAGGCTCTGGGGCCAACGTCCTGACTTTC
TRBV4-3	-	TRBJ1-2	TRBD1	CASSQDRGRTYGYTF	TGCGCCAGCAGCCAAGATAGGGGGCGAACCTATGGCTACACCTTC
TRBV5-4	-	TRBJ2-1	TRBD2	CASSSRTSYYNEQFF	TGTGCCAGCAGCTCGCGGACTAGCTACTACAATGAGCAGTTCTTC
TRBV4-3	-	TRBJ1-2	-	CASSQDSVSYGYTF	TGCGCCAGCAGCCAAGATTCGGTTAGCTATGGCTACACCTTC
TRBV4-1	-	TRBJ1-6	TRBD1	CASSQGFGTGPNSPLHF	TGCGCCAGCAGCCAAGGCTTCGGGACAGGGCCTAATTCACCCCTCCACTTT
TRBV19	-	TRBJ2-4	-	CASSTLYRGLAKNIQYF	TGTGCCAGTAGTACCTTATACAGGGGACTAGCCAAAAACATTCAGTACTTC
TRBV3-1/TRBV3-2	-	TRBJ2-7	-	CASSRREEPYEQYF	TGTGCCAGCAGCCGGAGGGAAGAACCCTACGAGCAGTACTTC
TRBV30	-	TRBJ1-5	-	CAWSARWAGSNQPQHF	TGTGCCTGGAGTGCCCGATGGGCTGGGAGCAATCAGCCCCAGCATTTT
TRBV28	few	TRBJ1-1	-	CASTTVMNTEAFF	TGTGCCAGCACCACGGTGATGAACACTGAAGCTTTCTTT
TRBV19	-	TRBJ2-7	TRBD1	CASSSRTGEYEQYF	TGTGCCAGTAGTTCGAGGACAGGGGAATACGAGCAGTACTTC
TRBV7-2	few	TRBJ2-1	-	CASSSRGGYNEQFF	TGTGCCAGCAGCTCAAGGGGTGGGTACAATGAGCAGTTCTTC
TRBV27	-	TRBJ1-1	-	CASSLLGDSTNTEAFF	TGTGCCAGCAGTTTATTAGGGGACTCCACGAACACTGAAGCTTTCTTT
TRBV7-2	-	TRBJ2-5	-	CASSLERRGTQYF	TGTGCCAGCAGCTTAGAACGGCGGGGGACCCAGTACTTC
TRBV29-1	-	TRBJ1-2	-	CSVQLLEWGLNYGYTF	TGCAGCGTTCAACTTCTAGAGTGGGGACTAAACTATGGCTACACCTTC
TRBV5-1	-	TRBJ1-6	TRBD1	CASSPGGSYNSPLHF	TGCGCCAGCAGCCCAGGGGGCTCCTATAATTCACCCCTCCACTTT
TRBV4-3	-	TRBJ2-2	TRBD1	CASSGQVNTGELFF	TGCGCCAGCAGCGGACAGGTGAACACCGGGGAGCTGTTTTTT
TRBV18	once	TRBJ1-5	-	CASSPRQVLSNQPQHF	TGTGCCAGCTCACCTCGACAGGTACTTAGCAATCAGCCCCAGCATTTT
TRBV7-6	-	TRBJ2-1	TRBD2	CASSRTSGYNEQFF	TGTGCCAGCAGCCGGACTAGCGGTTACAATGAGCAGTTCTTC
TRBV7-9	-	TRBJ2-2	TRBD1	CASSPDLGQGGTGELFF	TGTGCCAGCAGCCCAGATTTGGGACAGGGCGGAACCGGGGAGCTGTTTTTT
TRBV21-1	-	TRBJ2-7	-	CASSKDRGLYEQYF	TGTGCCAGCAGCAAAGATAGGGGGCTGTACGAGCAGTACTTC
TRBV11-2	few	TRBJ1-1	-	CASSSSRGEAFF	TGTGCCAGCAGCTCCTCCCGGGGTGAAGCTTTCTTT
TRBV11-2	-	TRBJ2-6	-	CASSLGGSGANVLTF	TGTGCCAGCAGCTTAGGAGGCTCTGGGGCCAACGTCCTGACTTTC
TRBV11-2	-	TRBJ1-2	-	CASSDSRILYGYTF	TGTGCCAGCAGCGACAGCCGAATTCTCTATGGCTACACCTTC
TRBV29-1	-	TRBJ2-7	TRBD2	CSVGLSGRVAEEQYF	TGCAGCGTAGGACTAAGCGGGAGGGTAGCGGAAGAGCAGTACTTC
TRBV6-5	-	TRBJ1-1	TRBD1	CASRPQGLNTEAFF	TGTGCCAGCAGGCCACAGGGGCTGAACACTGAAGCTTTCTTT
TRBV4-1	-	TRBJ2-7	TRBD2	CASSPGRVAGGLPYEQYF	TGCGCCAGCAGCCCCGGGCGAGTCGCGGGGGGGCTCCCTTACGAGCAGTACTTC
TRBV19	-	TRBJ2-1	TRBD2	CATSLGGRSYNEQFF	TGTGCCACCTCCCTGGGGGGGAGGTCCTACAATGAGCAGTTCTTC
TRBV7-2	-	TRBJ1-1	-	CASSLAHTNTEAFF	TGTGCCAGCAGCTTAGCGCACACCAACACTGAAGCTTTCTTT
TRBV5-4	-	TRBJ2-7	-	CASSQITGLQNEQYF	TGTGCCAGCAGCCAGATTACAGGGTTACAGAACGAGCAGTACTTC
TRBV5-1	-	TRBJ2-6	-	CASRLDISGANVLTF	TGCGCCAGCAGACTGGACATCTCTGGGGCCAACGTCCTGACTTTC
TRBV2	-	TRBJ2-7	TRBD1	CASSDDRGQGYEQYF	TGTGCCAGCAGTGATGACAGGGGACAGGGTTACGAGCAGTACTTC